The sample holds a few counts of the clone carrying this TCR beta chain. Per the germline V gene, CDR1 is SQVTM and CDR2 is ANQGSEA. V was pared by 4 bases and J by 0 bases, with 3 bases between. The CDR3 contains 11 residues. The sample is drawn from a study of identical twins. MiXCR, run by TCRdb on the 5' RACE reads, gives a single entry per CDR3 protein. The sample lists approximately 500,000 distinct CDR3 sequences, over 12% occurring once. A further study also used this sample, focusing on yellow fever vaccine responses in identical twins.

Material for sequencing was CD4+ T cells sorted from blood. The chain couples TRBV29-1 to TRBJ2-5; D is unclear. The receptor comes from a young woman in good health. CDR3 sequence (DNA): TGCAGCGTTGGCCACCAAGAGACCCAGTACTTC. Its translation is CSVGHQETQYF.